The 32 T cell receptor beta chains presented below share a single source sample, sequenced in a study of CD8+CD57+ T cells in acquired aplastic anemia. Patients selected for sequencing had displayed CD8+CD57+ cell expansion by flow cytometry. Profiles of TCR beta VDJ and CDR3 were generated from a genomic DNA template. TCRdb passed the reads through MiXCR, listing each CDR3 protein once. The profile covers 160,000 or so distinct CDR3 sequences, with 40% to 55% appearing a single time and 2.5% to 3.5% taken by the ten largest. What was sequenced was sorted CD4+, CD8+, or CD8+CD57+ T cells (not recorded which) from PBMCs. The receptors were gathered from a human donor with aplastic anemia.

This chain joins TRBV24-1 and TRBJ2-5; tentative D call: TRBD1 (6 bases). CDR1 and CDR2 from the germline V gene are KGHDR and SFDVKD. The CDR3 has 14 amino acids. The germline V and J ends were trimmed by 2 bases and 5 bases, with 11 bases remaining between them. CDR3 amino acids: CATSDSRQVETQYF. The CDR3 DNA is TGTGCCACCAGTGATTCACGACAGGTGGAGACCCAGTACTTC.

This clonotype occurred many times. This chain joins TRBV7-2 and TRBJ1-2; D might be TRBD1 (6 bases). With 1 base removed from V and 5 bases from J, the gap between germline ends came to 11 bases. The CDR3 runs 14 residues. Germline CDR1 is SGHTA and CDR2 is FQGNSA. In nucleotides, the CDR3 is TGTGCCAGCAGCTTAGAACAGGGAAAATATGGCTACACCTTC. This encodes CASSLEQGKYGYTF. The entire variable domain, with the rest obtained from reference TRBV7-2 and TRBJ1-2, is as follows: GAGVSQSPSNKVTEKGKDVELRCDPISGHTALYWYRQSLGQGLEFLIYFQGNSAPDKSGLPSDRFSAERTGGSVSTLTIQRTQQEDSAVYLCASSLEQGKYGYTFGSGTRLTVV.

This chain connects TRBV7-8 to TRBJ1-4; possible D gene TRBD1, 6 bases. Per the germline V gene, CDR1 is SGHVS and CDR2 is FQNEAQ. This CDR3 contains 14 residues. V was shortened by 5 bases and J by 13 bases, with 20 bases between the two germline ends. CDR3 loop: CASSLGQGRKGLFF. In nucleotides, the CDR3 is TGTGCCAGCAGCCTGGGACAAGGCCGGAAGGGACTGTTTTTT.

On this clonotype itself: A read error is possible here, since a much larger clone lies one base away. This rearrangement joins TRBV6-1 to TRBJ1-2; D is uncertain. Trimming took 1 base from V and 3 from J, leaving 9 bases between them. Germline V lookup: CDR1 MNHNS, CDR2 SASEGT. The CDR3 totals 14 residues. The CDR3 sequence is CASSEGRIYYGYTF. The CDR3 bases are TGTGCCAGCAGTGAAGGACGGATCTACTATGGCTACACCTTC.

The rearrangement uses TRBV20-1 and TRBJ1-1; D gene uncertain. The CDR3 loop spans 13 amino acids. From germline, CDR1 is DFQATT and CDR2 SNEGSKA (reference sequence). Trimming stripped 5 bases from V and 4 bases from J, with 14 bases between. For the CDR3, the DNA is TGCAGTGCTCGACTCACTGAGAGCACTGAAGCTTTCTTT. Protein product: CSARLTESTEAFF.

V is TRBV29-1 and J is TRBJ2-7; TRBD1 agrees at 9 bases. Trimming removed 6 bases from V and 3 bases from J; junction bases left unmatched: 3. Germline assignment: CDR1 SQVTM and CDR2 ANQGSEA. The CDR3 covers 12 residues. CDR3 nucleotides: TGCAGCGTCACGGGACAGGGCTACGAGCAGTACTTC. Its translation is CSVTGQGYEQYF.

Concerning this clonotype: The CDR3 end shows no conserved phenylalanine or tryptophan, and so a read error is likely. The DNA is left out, because the CDR3 cannot be placed on it with certainty; the CDR3 is given as TCRdb lists it. The CDR3 loop is CASSSSRHY. The V call is TRBV7-2, the J call TRBJ1-6. Ends included, the CDR3 has 9 residues. Germline CDR1 reads SGHTA; CDR2 reads FQGNSA.

This clonotype was recorded many times. The rearrangement links TRBV7-2 to TRBJ1-4, with D unresolved. Germline assignment: CDR1 SGHTA and CDR2 FQGNSA. The CDR3 has 12 amino acids. Trimming removed 5 bases at V and 3 bases at J, with 4 bases between. DNA for the CDR3: TGTGCCAGCAGCAGTTCTAATGAAAAACTGTTTTTT. Its translation is CASSSSNEKLFF.

The gene calls are TRBV9 and TRBJ2-7; 10 nucleotides line up with TRBD1. The CDR3 sequence is 15 residues long. The V gene end was trimmed by 4 bases and the J gene end by 7 bases; junction bases not matched to a gene: 11. Germline V gene data show CDR1 as SGDLS and CDR2 as YYNGEE. The CDR3 loop is CASSPFPGQGREQYF. For the CDR3, the DNA is TGTGCCAGCAGCCCCTTCCCGGGACAGGGGAGGGAGCAGTACTTC.

This clonotype was detected many times. The rearrangement joins TRBV12-3 or TRBV12-4 to TRBJ1-5; D might be TRBD1 (6 bases). Trimming took 6 bases from V and 4 from J, leaving 13 bases between them. The CDR3 is 14 amino acids. The CDR3 spells CASRADSSNQPQHF. The CDR3 nucleotides are TGTGCCAGCAGGGCGGACAGTAGTAATCAGCCCCAGCATTTT.

The chain couples TRBV19 to TRBJ2-1; unclear D gene. Germline V gives CDR1 LNHDA, CDR2 SQIVND (reference sequence). The CDR3 has 16 residues. V lost 0 bases and J 4 bases, leaving 13 bases between the germline ends. Here the CDR3 DNA reads TGTGCCAGTAGTATAGATTTTGGATTTACTTACAATGAGCAGTTCTTC. Its translation: CASSIDFGFTYNEQFF.

The genes are TRBV20-1 and TRBJ2-7; D not resolved. V lost 1 base to trimming and J lost 0 bases, with 13 bases between them. CDR1 is DFQATT, CDR2 SNEGSKA, per germline (reference sequence). The CDR3 is 15 amino acids. The DNA for the CDR3 is TGCAGTGCTAGAGGGAGACTGTTCCTCTCCTACGAGCAGTACTTC. Residues: CSARGRLFLSYEQYF.

The chain links TRBV24-1 to TRBJ1-5; D is ambiguous. Trimming removed 5 bases from V and 4 bases from J, with 11 bases in between. Germline V gene sequence: CDR1 KGHDR, CDR2 SFDVKD. The CDR3 is made up of 14 amino acids. The CDR3 DNA sequence: TGTGCCACCAGTGTCACCGGACCGAATCAGCCCCAGCATTTT. Translating it yields CATSVTGPNQPQHF.

The gene calls are TRBV14 and TRBJ2-7; D is ambiguous. Trimming removed 3 bases at V and 5 bases at J, with 8 bases between. CDR1 and CDR2 from the germline V gene are SGHDN and FVKESK. This CDR3 region has 12 residues. The CDR3 DNA follows: TGTGCCAGCAGCCAGGTTCCCCACGAGCAGTACTTC. As protein: CASSQVPHEQYF.

The chain employs TRBV20-1 and TRBJ2-7; no clear D. Trimming took 0 bases from V and 1 from J, leaving 28 bases between them. This CDR3 spans 20 amino acids. CDR1 and CDR2 from the germline V gene are DFQATT and SNEGSKA (reference sequence). The CDR3 nucleotides read TGCAGTGCTAGAGATTCTAACCGGTTGACAACCATGTATAGTTCCTACGAGCAGTACTTC. Translation gives CSARDSNRLTTMYSSYEQYF.

Comment on this clonotype: Mismatch with germline at one junction end may stem from a read error. This sequence joins TRBV7-7 and TRBJ1-1; D is perhaps TRBD1 (5 bases). Germline lookup yields CDR1 SSHAT and CDR2 FNYEAQ (reference sequence). This CDR3 contains 13 residues. The CDR3 protein is CASSLDGGTEAFF. DNA for the CDR3: TGTGCTAGCAGCTTAGACGGGGGGACTGAAGCTTTCTTT.

This rearrangement joins TRBV24-1 to TRBJ2-1; 11 bases are a match to TRBD2. The germline V gene encodes CDR1 KGHDR and CDR2 SFDVKD. Trimming at V came to 4 bases and at J to 5 bases, leaving 3 bases not matched to a gene. The CDR3 runs to 15 residues. The CDR3 nucleotides read TGTGCCACCAGTGACCCGGGACTAGCGGACAATGAGCAGTTCTTC. This codes for CATSDPGLADNEQFF.

V and J are TRBV20-1 and TRBJ1-1; no clear D. The CDR3 consists of 14 residues. The germline CDR1 and CDR2 sequences are DFQATT and SNEGSKA (reference sequence). V shed 0 bases and J shed 5 bases, with 13 bases lying between them. This CDR3 is CSAREPGGYTEAFF. The CDR3 DNA is TGCAGTGCTAGAGAGCCGGGAGGGTATACTGAAGCTTTCTTT.

The sample holds many counts of this clonotype. The chain joins TRBV19 to TRBJ2-1, with 9 bases aligning to TRBD2. The CDR3 is 15 residues long. Looked up from germline, CDR1 is LNHDA and CDR2 is SQIVND (reference sequence). V was clipped by 9 bases and J by 9 bases; unmatched bases: 15. The CDR3 DNA reads TGTGCCAGCGAGGCAACTAGCGGGTGGGGCGGTGAGCAGTTCTTC. Translation: CASEATSGWGGEQFF.

This clonotype has just one count. V and J are TRBV11-1 and TRBJ2-3; possibly TRBD1 for D (6 bases). CDR1 SGHAT and CDR2 FQDESV come from the germline V gene (reference sequence). V shed 5 bases and J shed 2 bases, with 20 bases lying between them. The CDR3 contains 17 residues. The CDR3, as DNA: TGTGCCAGCAGCCGCATTCGGACAGTTCGGGCCACAGATACGCAGTATTTT. Encoded protein: CASSRIRTVRATDTQYF.

The genes are TRBV25-1 and TRBJ2-7, with unresolved D. The germline gives CDR1 MGHDK, CDR2 SYGVNS. The V and J ends lost 4 bases and 3 bases respectively, with 16 bases between them. The CDR3 spans 15 residues. The CDR3 coding sequence is TGTGCCAGCAGTGGGGTCGGCTCCAAAAGCTACGAGCAGTACTTC. Amino acids: CASSGVGSKSYEQYF.

This clonotype was recorded at least ten times. The chain employs TRBV7-2 and TRBJ2-7; D remains ambiguous. CDR1 and CDR2 (germline): SGHTA, FQGNSA. This CDR3 comprises 14 residues. V was trimmed by 5 bases and J by 1 base, leaving 12 bases between them. This chain's CDR3 is CASSPTIASYEQYF. Here the CDR3 DNA reads TGTGCCAGCAGCCCCACAATAGCATCCTACGAGCAGTACTTC.

This clonotype was recorded only once. The chain uses TRBV25-1 and TRBJ2-7; D call uncertain. This CDR3 spans 11 amino acids. Germline V gene lookup returns CDR1 MGHDK and CDR2 SYGVNS. The ends were cut back, 1 base at V and 5 bases at J, with 3 bases in the middle. CDR3 in DNA: TGTGCCAGCAGTGAATCCAACGAGCAGTACTTC. Translation: CASSESNEQYF.

This rearrangement joins TRBV25-1 to TRBJ1-6, with D unresolved. This CDR3 spans 13 amino acids. With 1 base removed from V and 8 bases from J, the gap between germline ends came to 6 bases. Germline CDR1 reads MGHDK; CDR2 reads SYGVNS. The CDR3 nucleotides read TGTGCCAGCAGTGAATCTTGGGATTCACCCCTCCACTTT. Its protein product is CASSESWDSPLHF.

The rearrangement uses TRBV3-1 and TRBJ1-5, with D possibly being TRBD1 (6 bases). CDR3 length: 17 residues. V dropped 1 base and J dropped 1 base, with 14 bases sitting between them. Germline values: CDR1 LGHDT, CDR2 YNNKEL (reference sequence). CDR3 region: CASSQGREGGSNQPQHF. CDR3 sequence (DNA): TGTGCCAGCAGCCAAGGACGAGAGGGGGGGAGCAATCAGCCCCAGCATTTT.

Remarks on this clonotype: One end of the junction varies from germline; a read error may be responsible. CDR3 nucleotide sequence: TGTGCCAGCAGTTTGGGGGCATTAAGAACCCTCCACTTT. Translated, it gives CASSLGALRTLHF. The chain is built from TRBV5-6 and TRBJ1-6; tentatively, D is TRBD1 (6 bases). Looked up from germline, CDR1 is SGHDT and CDR2 is YYEEEE. The CDR3 is 13 amino acids.

V is TRBV15 and J is TRBJ2-7; the match to TRBD2 covers 10 bases. J lost 3 bases, V lost 4 bases, and 6 bases had no gene match. The CDR3 is 15 amino acids. CDR1 and CDR2 from the germline V gene are LNHNV and YYDKDF (reference sequence). CDR3 protein: CATSTRTSGLYEQYF. CDR3 nucleotides: TGTGCCACCAGCACCCGGACTAGCGGACTCTACGAGCAGTACTTC.

In this sample, this clonotype turned up a few times. The chain is built from TRBV6-5 and TRBJ1-1; a possible D gene is TRBD1 (6 bases). Germline V lookup: CDR1 MNHEY, CDR2 SVGAGI. V lost 2 bases and J lost 4, with 20 bases in between. CDR3 length: 17 amino acids. The chain's CDR3 is CASSYRNRVLGVTEAFF. CDR3 coding DNA: TGTGCCAGCAGTTACCGGAACAGGGTCTTAGGGGTCACTGAAGCTTTCTTT.

This clonotype was found many times. The chain couples TRBV27 to TRBJ2-1; 10 bases agree with TRBD2. J was trimmed by 9 bases and V by 5 bases; bases with no gene match: 10. The CDR3 consists of 15 residues. Germline loops: CDR1 MNHEY, CDR2 SMNVEV (reference sequence). The CDR3 reads CASSPGTSEGSEQFF. DNA for the CDR3: TGTGCCAGCAGTCCCGGGACTAGCGAAGGGAGTGAGCAGTTCTTC.

The chain combines TRBV2 with TRBJ2-7; no firm D call. This CDR3 has 13 residues. Germline V gene lookup returns CDR1 SNHLY and CDR2 FYNNEI. Trimming left V 7 bases short and J 3 bases short, with 13 bases between. CDR3 loop: CASKQAINYEQYF. CDR3 bases: TGTGCCAGCAAGCAGGCAATAAACTACGAGCAGTACTTC.

A single count supports this clonotype. The V and J genes are TRBV7-8 and TRBJ2-1, with no clear D. Trimming cost V 1 base and J 0 bases, with 13 bases left between them. Germline values: CDR1 SGHVS, CDR2 FQNEAQ. The CDR3 is made up of 17 amino acids. The CDR3 bases are TGTGCCAGCAGCTTAGTGGGGTCGATGAGCTCCTACAATGAGCAGTTCTTC. It is translated as CASSLVGSMSSYNEQFF.

This chain links TRBV9 with TRBJ2-5, with a weak D call TRBD1 (8 bases). The V gene's germline CDR1 is SGDLS and CDR2 YYNGEE. The length of the CDR3 is 16 residues. V was cut by 2 bases and J by 2 bases, with 16 bases left in between. CDR3 protein: CASSVRKQGGQETQYF. CDR3 DNA sequence: TGTGCCAGCAGCGTCCGAAAACAGGGGGGGCAAGAGACCCAGTACTTC.